These 13 T cell receptor beta chains came from one sample sequenced in a study of T cells and copy number aberrations in small-cell lung cancer. Sequenced by immunoSEQ multiplex PCR; TCRdb stores in-frame clones only, minus some. Of more than 6,500 clones in the sample, 76% were seen once. The sequenced sample was normal tissue next to the tumor. These receptors all come from a woman in her 70s with small cell lung cancer. Some clones in this sample may be carry-over from other donors' samples.

In the case of this clone: The junction differs from germline at one of its ends, possibly a read error. V usage is TRBV30 and J usage is TRBJ1-4; D might be TRBD1 (6 bases). Germline V CDR1 and CDR2: GTSNPN, SVGIG (reference sequence). The CDR3 has 14 residues. Written as DNA, the CDR3 is TGTGCTTGGAGTACCACAGGGACAAATGAAAAACTGTTTTTT. It yields the protein CAWSTTGTNEKLFF.

V and J are TRBV7-9 and TRBJ1-1; TRBD1 might be the D (5 bases). The CDR3 totals 13 residues. V was cut by 1 base and J by 4 bases, with 7 bases left in between. CDR1 SEHNR and CDR2 FQNEAQ come from the germline V gene (reference sequence). This CDR3 is CASSLGQGTEAFF. CDR3 DNA: TGTGCCAGCAGCTTAGGCCAGGGCACTGAAGCTTTCTTT. The whole variable domain, filled in from reference TRBV7-9 and TRBJ1-1, reads DTGVSQNPRHKITKRGQNVTFRCDPISEHNRLYWYRQTLGQGPEFLTYFQNEAQLEKSRLLSDRFSAERPKGSFSTLEIQRTEQGDSAMYLCASSLGQGTEAFFGQGTRLTVV.

This rearrangement joins TRBV27 to TRBJ1-1, with 9 bases aligning to TRBD1. CDR3 length: 17 residues. Trimming removed 3 bases from V and 3 bases from J; junction bases left unmatched: 11. Germline lookup yields CDR1 MNHEY and CDR2 SMNVEV (reference sequence). The DNA of the CDR3 is TGTGCCAGCAGTTTGAGGCTTAACAGGGGGCGGGACACTGAAGCTTTCTTT. Translating it yields CASSLRLNRGRDTEAFF.

The chain has TRBV5-1 and TRBJ2-2, with unresolved D. Trimming left V 0 bases short and J 1 base short, with 7 bases between. The CDR3 is made up of 15 amino acids. CDR1 and CDR2 from the germline V gene are SGHRS and YFSETQ. This chain's CDR3 is CASSLGPWNTGELFF. CDR3 bases: TGCGCCAGCAGCTTGGGGCCCTGGAACACCGGGGAGCTGTTTTTT. Drawing the rest from reference TRBV5-1 and TRBJ2-2, the complete variable domain is KAGVTQTPRYLIKTRGQQVTLSCSPISGHRSVSWYQQTPGQGLQFLFEYFSETQRNKGNFPGRFSGRQFSNSRSEMNVSTLELGDSALYLCASSLGPWNTGELFFGEGSRLTVL.

The chain recombines TRBV20-1 with TRBJ2-1; D is ambiguous. The germline CDR1 and CDR2 sequences are DFQATT and SNEGSKA (reference sequence). The CDR3 is made up of 8 amino acids. V dropped 4 bases and J dropped 8 bases, with 0 bases sitting between them. This chain's CDR3 is CSANEQFF. The CDR3 DNA sequence: TGCAGTGCTAATGAGCAGTTCTTC.

The chain links TRBV29-1 to TRBJ2-3; perhaps TRBD2 as D (6 bases). The CDR3 has 12 amino acids. V was cut by 4 bases and J by 7 bases, with 12 bases left in between. Germline V CDR1 and CDR2: SQVTM, ANQGSEA. The CDR3 protein is CSVVVGDYTQYF. CDR3 DNA: TGCAGCGTTGTAGTTGGGGACTATACGCAGTATTTT.

The chain joins TRBV29-1 to TRBJ2-1; 15 bases line up with TRBD2. The V and J ends lost 5 bases and 3 bases, in that order; junction bases with no gene match: 5. Germline V CDR1 and CDR2: SQVTM, ANQGSEA. The CDR3 extends over 16 amino acids. CDR3 sequence reads: CSVRPGLAGGYNEQFF. The CDR3 region has the DNA TGCAGCGTTCGACCGGGACTAGCGGGAGGCTACAATGAGCAGTTCTTC.

The chain combines TRBV6-5 with TRBJ2-1; 11 bases are a match to TRBD1. This CDR3 comprises 15 residues. V lost 6 bases and J lost 7; bases outside the gene matches: 8. Germline assignment: CDR1 MNHEY and CDR2 SVGAGI. CDR3 amino acids: CASRRTGGPTNEQFF. The CDR3 DNA reads as TGTGCCAGCAGAAGGACAGGGGGCCCTACGAATGAGCAGTTCTTC.

This chain uses TRBV25-1 with TRBJ2-1; perhaps TRBD2 as D (6 bases). The CDR3 contains 15 residues. CDR1 MGHDK and CDR2 SYGVNS come from the germline V gene. V was trimmed by 1 base and J by 2 bases, leaving 9 bases between them. This CDR3 is CASSESGGTYNEQFF. In nucleotides, the CDR3 is TGTGCCAGCAGTGAATCGGGCGGGACCTACAATGAGCAGTTCTTC.

The chain combines TRBV9 with TRBJ2-5; unclear D gene. The CDR3 is 14 residues long. Germline V gene lookup returns CDR1 SGDLS and CDR2 YYNGEE. Deletions cut 0 bases from V and 5 bases from J, with 11 bases between. This CDR3 is CASSVGFGWETQYF. The CDR3 nucleotides are TGTGCCAGCAGCGTAGGTTTCGGCTGGGAGACCCAGTACTTC.

V gene TRBV4-1 combines with J gene TRBJ2-3, with D perhaps assigned TRBD1 or TRBD2 (5 bases each). V was pared by 4 bases and J by 7 bases, with 18 bases between. The CDR3 is 15 amino acids. Germline CDR1 reads MGHRA; CDR2 reads YSYEKL. CDR3 sequence reads: CASSLSFTGPNTQYF. CDR3 sequence (DNA): TGCGCCAGCAGCCTTTCCTTTACGGGGCCAAATACGCAGTATTTT.

The V call is TRBV5-8, the J call TRBJ2-1; maybe TRBD2 (6 bases). V lost 1 base to trimming and J lost 0 bases, with 17 bases between them. Germline values: CDR1 SGHTS, CDR2 YDEGEE. This CDR3 region has 18 residues. This CDR3 is CASSLWVGGALSYNEQFF. As DNA, the CDR3 is TGTGCCAGCAGCTTGTGGGTCGGCGGGGCCCTCTCCTACAATGAGCAGTTCTTC.

This clone was seen a handful of times. The CDR3 coding sequence is TGTGCCAGCAGCCTAACGGGGGCGGTTAACTATGGCTACACCTTC. As protein: CASSLTGAVNYGYTF. The chain employs TRBV28 and TRBJ1-2; TRBD1 is a possible D gene (6 bases). The CDR3 is 15 residues long. Germline V gene sequence: CDR1 MDHEN, CDR2 SYDVKM. V lost 6 bases and J lost 1, with 15 bases in between.